Sequencing of this T cell receptor beta chain was carried out in a study of blood T cell repertoires in COVID-19. Study details: Both acute and convalescent COVID-19 samples were obtained from the United States, Italy and Spain.

Measured with immunoSEQ multiplex PCR; TCRdb has only the in-frame clones, and not every one. Of roughly 440,000 clones in the sample, around 88% were seen once. The CDR3 sequence is 15 residues long. The V gene's germline CDR1 is MGHRA and CDR2 YSYEKL. Trimming took 3 bases from V and 4 from J, leaving 13 bases between them. The sequenced sample was peripheral blood. The gene calls are TRBV4-1 and TRBJ1-5; D perhaps matches TRBD1 (6 bases). The TCR was taken from a woman aged 45-65 years with COVID-19, enrolled during active disease. CDR3 DNA: TGCGCCAGCAGCCACATTGGGACACAAAATCAGCCCCAGCATTTT. The encoded protein is CASSHIGTQNQPQHF.